What follows is one T cell receptor (beta chain) and its context. The sample originates from a study of blood T cell repertoires in COVID-19. Background on the study: The samples span acute and convalescent COVID-19 from the United States, Italy and Spain.

Participants reported their clinical history, and cohort assignment relied on those reports. Germline CDR1 SGHAT, CDR2 FQNNGV. CDR3 length equals 16 residues. Between the trimmed V and J ends, which lost 3 bases and 0 bases, there was a span of 12 bases. How the authors handled the data: Amplification from reference gene primers served as the basis for estimated nucleated cell counts. Produced via immunoSEQ multiplex PCR; TCRdb's table is partial and in-frame only. D and trimming come from the DNA, and the V and J calls and clone size come from that table. The sample comprises a few hundred thousand clones, approximately 90% of which are singletons, and about 2.5% rests with the top ten.

The source of this sequence is a woman aged 40-49 years with acute COVID-19. The genes are TRBV11-2 and TRBJ1-3, with D possibly TRBD1 on 6 matching bases. Sequenced material: PBMCs or T cells enriched from blood (not recorded which). The CDR3 region is CASSLAMGASGNTIYF. CDR3 bases: TGTGCCAGCAGCTTGGCGATGGGGGCCTCTGGAAACACCATATATTTT.